This entry lists 3 T cell receptor beta chains sequenced from one sample in a study of shared clonotypes between healthy human individuals. Measured with immunoSEQ multiplex PCR; TCRdb has only the in-frame clones, and not every one. The sample includes roughly 1 million clones, 70% to 80% of them seen just once. Sample: memory CD4+ T cells from PBMCs. Regarding subset: CD45RA-negative fraction. The receptor set was obtained from a man between 18 and 29 years old in good health. Some clones in this sample may be carry-over from other donors' samples.

As DNA, the CDR3 is TGTGCCAGCAGTTACTCGATGCCGGGATACAATGAGCAGTTCTTC. As protein: CASSYSMPGYNEQFF. The V and J genes are TRBV6-6 and TRBJ2-1; TRBD2 might be the D (5 bases). Germline CDR1 MNHNY, CDR2 SVGAGI (reference sequence). This CDR3 region has 15 residues. Trimming took 0 bases from V and 4 from J, leaving 10 bases between them.

The chain joins TRBV4-3 to TRBJ2-7; D is uncertain. With 1 base removed from V and 2 bases from J, the gap between germline ends came to 6 bases. The CDR3 totals 13 residues. CDR1 LGHNA and CDR2 YSLEER come from the germline V gene. CDR3 residues: CASSQGGPYEQYF. The CDR3 nucleotides read TGCGCCAGCAGCCAAGGTGGGCCCTACGAGCAGTACTTC.

This sequence joins TRBV19 and TRBJ2-3; D could derive from TRBD1 or TRBD2 (6 bases each). Trimming took 6 bases from V and 4 from J, leaving 14 bases between them. CDR1 and CDR2 from the germline V gene are LNHDA and SQIVND (reference sequence). The CDR3 has 14 amino acids. Here the CDR3 DNA reads TGTGCCAGTAGAGACACGGGGGCGGCAGATACGCAGTATTTT. Amino acid sequence: CASRDTGAADTQYF.